These 6 T cell receptor beta chains were sequenced from one sample in a study of shared clonotypes between healthy human individuals. Produced via immunoSEQ multiplex PCR; TCRdb's table is partial and in-frame only. This table has approximately 1,500,000 clones, roughly 96% appearing once. The sequenced sample was naive CD4+ T cells sorted from blood. Subset noted: CD45RA+ positively selected. The origin of the receptors is a man aged 25 to 40 in good health.

The rearrangement uses TRBV28 and TRBJ1-5, with 7 bases lining up with TRBD1. Looked up from germline, CDR1 is MDHEN and CDR2 is SYDVKM. The CDR3 is made up of 14 amino acids. The junction had 4 bases not matched to a gene; V was cut back by 3 bases and J by 5 bases. The CDR3: CASSLQTGHQPQHF. The CDR3 nucleotides are TGTGCCAGCAGTTTGCAGACAGGGCATCAGCCCCAGCATTTT. Supplemented by reference TRBV28 and TRBJ1-5, the full variable domain reads DVKVTQSSRYLVKRTGEKVFLECVQDMDHENMFWYRQDPGLGLRLIYFSYDVKMKEKGDIPEGYSVSREKKERFSLILESASTNQTSMYLCASSLQTGHQPQHFGDGTRLSIL.

The V and J genes are TRBV2 and TRBJ2-7; weak D call: TRBD2 (5 bases). The CDR3 totals 13 residues. Germline V gene sequence: CDR1 SNHLY, CDR2 FYNNEI. The V end lost 4 bases, the J end lost 6 bases, and 13 bases lay between the germline ends. This chain's CDR3 is CASSGSAGSEQYF. CDR3 sequence (DNA): TGTGCCAGCAGTGGTAGCGCTGGGTCCGAGCAGTACTTC.

As for this clone: Other DNA sequences from this sample encode an identical CDR3 as well. The gene calls are TRBV30 and TRBJ2-7; no clear D. Trimming left V 2 bases short and J 2 bases short, with 4 bases between. The CDR3 contains 11 residues. The germline gives CDR1 GTSNPN, CDR2 SVGIG (reference sequence). DNA of the CDR3: TGTGCCTGGAGTCGAACCTACGAGCAGTACTTC. This translates into CAWSRTYEQYF.

In its sample, this clone was seen once. V gene TRBV29-1 combines with J gene TRBJ1-1, with D hard to call. The CDR3 length is 13 residues. CDR1 and CDR2 from the germline V gene are SQVTM and ANQGSEA. V was shortened by 1 base and J by 1 base, with 7 bases between the two germline ends. In DNA form, the CDR3 reads TGCAGCGTTGAAGTTTCGAAGAACACTGAAGCTTTCTTT. Translated: CSVEVSKNTEAFF.

A word on this clone: The same CDR3 also results from other DNA sequences found in this sample. The chain links TRBV5-1 to TRBJ2-7; 8 nucleotides line up with TRBD1. V lost 4 bases and J lost 6; bases outside the gene matches: 3. The length of the CDR3 is 12 residues. Germline values: CDR1 SGHRS, CDR2 YFSETQ. The CDR3: CASSLDRGEQYF. The CDR3 region has the DNA TGCGCCAGCAGCCTAGACAGGGGCGAGCAGTACTTC.

The chain joins TRBV7-9 to TRBJ2-3, with D possibly TRBD2 on 6 matching bases. In germline, CDR1 is SEHNR, CDR2 FQNEAQ (reference sequence). CDR3 length: 14 residues. V was clipped by 5 bases and J by 6 bases, with 15 bases between them. CDR3 DNA: TGTGCCAGCAGCCCTATCGGGAGCGCGGATACGCAGTATTTT. Translating gives CASSPIGSADTQYF.